The 24 T cell receptor beta chains reported below all come from one sample, sequenced in a study of response to subunit inactivated influenza vaccine. TCRdb re-called the RT-PCR reads with MiXCR, one entry per CDR3 protein. This table has about half a million distinct CDR3 sequences, approximately 7.7% appearing once. The specimen was PBMCs from blood, collected roughly 24 months after vaccination. The receptors come from a man aged 45-69 years who received an inactivated influenza vaccine.

This clonotype was counted at least ten times. The V gene is TRBV7-2, the J gene TRBJ2-1, with 9 bases matching TRBD2. The germline V gene encodes CDR1 SGHTA and CDR2 FQGNSA. The V gene end was trimmed by 5 bases and the J gene end by 6 bases; junction bases not matched to a gene: 8. The CDR3 has 15 amino acids. The CDR3 DNA follows: TGTGCCAGCAGCCAGACTAGCGGAGGGGGCAATGAGCAGTTCTTC. Translated, it gives CASSQTSGGGNEQFF.

The V gene is TRBV5-1, the J gene TRBJ2-7, with no clear D. Between the trimmed V and J ends, which lost 0 bases and 4 bases, there was a span of 8 bases. The germline gives CDR1 SGHRS, CDR2 YFSETQ. CDR3 length equals 13 residues. The CDR3 bases are TGCGCCAGCAGCTTGGGGGCGAAGTACGAGCAGTACTTC. It codes for CASSLGAKYEQYF.

This clonotype was picked up many times. The DNA for the CDR3 is TGCGCCAGCAGTATTGACAGGGGAGCTGGGGCCAACGTCCTGACTTTC. It yields the protein CASSIDRGAGANVLTF. This chain joins TRBV4-3 and TRBJ2-6, with 8 nucleotides matching TRBD1. The V gene's germline CDR1 is LGHNA and CDR2 YSLEER. CDR3 length: 16 residues. After removal of 6 bases from V and 2 bases from J, the junction contained 6 bases not matched to a gene.

This sequence joins TRBV28 and TRBJ1-2, with TRBD1 identical over 12 bases. After removal of 5 bases from V and 4 bases from J, the junction contained 17 bases not matched to a gene. Germline V gene data show CDR1 as MDHEN and CDR2 as SYDVKM. This CDR3 is built from 19 residues. CDR3 DNA: TGTGCCAGCAGTACCCCCCTCCGGGACAGGGGGCGCGGTGGCTATGGCTACACCTTC. Its protein product is CASSTPLRDRGRGGYGYTF.

The J gene is TRBJ1-2, the V gene TRBV5-1; D perhaps matches TRBD1 (5 bases). V lost 5 bases and J 7 bases, leaving 18 bases between the germline ends. Germline assignment: CDR1 SGHRS and CDR2 YFSETQ. The CDR3 length is 14 residues. Here the CDR3 reads CASSIGTGSPGYTF. CDR3 bases: TGCGCCAGCAGTATAGGGACCGGGTCCCCTGGCTACACCTTC.

This clonotype was seen a few times. V gene TRBV11-1 combines with J gene TRBJ2-1, with D possibly called TRBD1 or TRBD2 (6 bases each). Germline-derived CDR1 and CDR2 are SGHAT and FQDESV (reference sequence). This CDR3 region has 18 residues. V lost 6 bases, J lost 3 bases, and 24 bases lay in between. Written as DNA, the CDR3 is TGTGCCAGCAGGCCAAACCTCCAGAGGGGGGACCGCTACAATGAGCAGTTCTTC. Its translation is CASRPNLQRGDRYNEQFF.

The chain joins TRBV10-3 to TRBJ2-1; perhaps D is TRBD1 or TRBD2 (5 bases each). This CDR3 has 15 amino acids. The V end was cut by 4 bases, the J end by 7 bases, with 17 bases between. The germline CDR1 and CDR2 sequences are ENHRY and SYGVKD. In DNA, the CDR3 is TGTGCCATCAGTGTCGAGGGGCCCCTGAGGAATGAGCAGTTCTTC. It is translated as CAISVEGPLRNEQFF.

The V call is TRBV21-1, the J call TRBJ2-5; the table's D call TRBD1 went unverified against the DNA. TRBV21-1 is described as a pseudogene. The CDR3 contains 15 residues. CDR3 sequence: CASSFLWGSGETQYF. DNA for the CDR3: TGTGCCAGCAGCTTCCTCTGGGGGTCGGGAGAGACCCAGTACTTC.

This clonotype was counted a few times. J is TRBJ2-7 and V is TRBV5-5, with D tentatively TRBD2 (6 bases). CDR1 and CDR2 (germline): SGHKS, YYEKEE (reference sequence). CDR3 size: 15 residues. The V end lost 4 bases, the J end lost 2 bases, and 16 bases lay between the germline ends. The CDR3, as DNA: TGTGCCAGCAGCCGGTTTGGGGACTGGACCTACGAGCAGTACTTC. Translating it yields CASSRFGDWTYEQYF.

The rearrangement uses TRBV6-2 or TRBV6-3 and TRBJ2-7, with D tentatively TRBD1 (6 bases). This CDR3 region has 15 residues. Trimming cost V 2 bases and J 1 base, with 12 bases left between them. Per the germline V gene, CDR1 is MNHEY and CDR2 is SVGEGT. In nucleotides, the CDR3 is TGTGCCAGCAGTTACCCCCTGGACAGATCCTACGAGCAGTACTTC. Translation gives CASSYPLDRSYEQYF.

This clonotype was seen a handful of times. This sequence joins TRBV4-3 and TRBJ2-1, with D unresolved. The V gene's germline CDR1 is LGHNA and CDR2 YSLEER. The CDR3 extends over 12 amino acids. V lost 3 bases and J 9 bases, leaving 9 bases between the germline ends. The CDR3 nucleotides read TGCGCCAGCAGCCAGGATGGCATTGAGCAGTTCTTC. Its protein product is CASSQDGIEQFF.

This clonotype showed up many times. The chain uses TRBV7-2 and TRBJ2-2, with a possible D match to TRBD1 (6 bases). There are 16 residues in the CDR3. Germline V gene sequence: CDR1 SGHTA, CDR2 FQGNSA. V gave up 5 bases and J gave up 4 bases, with 17 bases separating them. For the CDR3, the DNA is TGTGCCAGCAGCGGTACAGGGCAGGCGGGCACCGGGGAGCTGTTTTTT. Its translation is CASSGTGQAGTGELFF.

This clonotype came up a few times. V and J are TRBV12-3 or TRBV12-4 and TRBJ2-3, with 7 bases lining up with TRBD2. V trimming: 5 bases; J trimming: 2 bases; junction bases outside the gene matches: 13. CDR3 length equals 17 residues. DNA of the CDR3: TGTGCCAGCAGTCCCAGCAGTAGCGGGTTCTCCACAGATACGCAGTATTTT. Translated: CASSPSSSGFSTDTQYF.

This clonotype was counted at least ten times. CDR3 bases: TGTGCCAGCAGGCCTGCTAGCGCTACGCAGTATTTT. It is translated as CASRPASATQYF. This sequence joins TRBV7-2 and TRBJ2-3, with D maybe TRBD2 (6 bases). This CDR3 is 12 amino acids long. Trimming removed 6 bases at V and 8 bases at J, with 12 bases between. Germline CDR1 and CDR2: SGHTA and FQGNSA.

This clonotype was counted ten times or more. V is TRBV5-1 and J is TRBJ2-7; 8 bases align to TRBD1. With 1 base clipped from V and 6 bases from J, the junction kept 0 bases outside the gene matches. This CDR3 is 12 amino acids long. Germline lookup yields CDR1 SGHRS and CDR2 YFSETQ. CDR3 DNA: TGCGCCAGCAGCTTGACAGGGGGCGAGCAGTACTTC. This encodes CASSLTGGEQYF.

The J gene is TRBJ2-5, the V gene TRBV4-2; D not resolved. CDR1 LGHNA and CDR2 YNFKEQ come from the germline V gene. This CDR3 spans 14 amino acids. V lost 2 bases to trimming and J lost 1 base, with 8 bases between them. The CDR3 sequence: CASSQSNIQETQYF. CDR3 in DNA: TGTGCCAGCAGCCAATCAAACATCCAAGAGACCCAGTACTTC.

This clonotype was picked up a small number of times. This chain joins TRBV12-3 or TRBV12-4 and TRBJ2-1; 7 bases are shared with TRBD1. The CDR3 spans 16 residues. Trimming removed 7 bases from V and 4 bases from J; junction bases left unmatched: 13. The CDR3 loop is CASTPVQGDQYNEQFF. The CDR3 nucleotides are TGTGCCAGCACCCCTGTCCAGGGGGACCAATACAATGAGCAGTTCTTC.

This chain links TRBV24-1 with TRBJ1-1; D is uncertain. The CDR3 length is 16 residues. Germline V gives CDR1 KGHDR, CDR2 SFDVKD. The germline V and J ends were trimmed by 3 bases and 0 bases, with 13 bases remaining between them. CDR3 bases: TGTGCCACCAGTGATCCGAGCCGGGCCGTGAACACTGAAGCTTTCTTT. Amino acids: CATSDPSRAVNTEAFF.

This clonotype showed up just a few times. CDR3 coding DNA: TGCGCCAGCAGCCACGCAGCGGGGGGTGGAGATACGCAGTATTTT. It specifies CASSHAAGGGDTQYF. The rearrangement links TRBV4-3 to TRBJ2-3, with TRBD2 identical over 9 bases. Germline V CDR1 and CDR2: LGHNA, YSLEER. CDR3 length: 15 amino acids. V shed 3 bases, J shed 5 bases, and the junction held 6 bases outside the gene matches.

This clonotype was detected a few times. The chain joins TRBV29-1 to TRBJ2-3; 9 bases match TRBD2. Germline V gene sequence: CDR1 SQVTM, CDR2 ANQGSEA. The CDR3 loop spans 13 amino acids. J lost 6 bases, V lost 5 bases, and 6 bases had no gene match. The CDR3 DNA is TGCAGCGTTCATACTAGCGGGTTGGATACGCAGTATTTT. It translates to CSVHTSGLDTQYF.

The chain couples TRBV29-1 to TRBJ2-1; possibly TRBD1 for D (5 bases). Trimming took 7 bases from V and 2 from J, leaving 15 bases between them. CDR3 length: 14 amino acids. Germline V CDR1 and CDR2: SQVTM, ANQGSEA. This CDR3 is CSGGFRTPYNEQFF. Written as DNA, the CDR3 is TGCAGCGGGGGCTTCAGAACACCCTACAATGAGCAGTTCTTC.

The gene calls are TRBV20-1 and TRBJ2-7, with TRBD2 matching over 8 bases. The CDR3 consists of 16 residues. The V gene end was trimmed by 0 bases and the J gene end by 2 bases; junction bases not matched to a gene: 9. Germline V gives CDR1 DFQATT, CDR2 SNEGSKA (reference sequence). The chain's CDR3 is CSARDPSAGVPYEQYF. The DNA for the CDR3 is TGCAGTGCTAGAGATCCATCAGCGGGAGTACCCTACGAGCAGTACTTC.

The chain links TRBV2 to TRBJ2-5, with D unresolved. Germline CDR1 SNHLY, CDR2 FYNNEI. The CDR3 spans 12 residues. CDR3 coding DNA: TGTGGCGTTGGAGTTAATCAAGAGACCCAGTACTTC. As protein: CGVGVNQETQYF.

A word on this clonotype: Germline and junction disagree at one end, which may indicate a read error. The chain joins TRBV20-1 to TRBJ2-7; possibly TRBD2 for D (5 bases). From germline, CDR1 is DFQATT and CDR2 SNEGSKA (reference sequence). This CDR3 has 11 amino acids. Here the CDR3 DNA reads TGCAGTGCTCCCTGGCGCTGGGAGCAGGACTTC. This sequence encodes CSAPWRWEQDF.